The 8 T cell receptor beta chains given below trace back to one sample, sequenced in a study of siplizumab effects on memory and regulatory T cells. Data came from immunoSEQ multiplex PCR; TCRdb stores just in-frame clones and leaves some out. The sample gives 97,000 or so clones, more than 85% of which show up once; about 1.1% is in the top ten. What was sequenced was CD4+ T cells sorted from blood. The receptors derive from a human donor in good health.

The rearrangement uses TRBV18 and TRBJ2-2, with unresolved D. The germline gives CDR1 KGHSH, CDR2 LQKENI. The CDR3 is 11 amino acids. V was shortened by 5 bases and J by 6 bases, with 4 bases between the two germline ends. The CDR3 sequence is CASSRSGELFF. CDR3 sequence (DNA): TGTGCCAGCTCAAGATCCGGGGAGCTGTTTTTT.

The J gene is TRBJ2-2, the V gene TRBV6-4; D not certain. The CDR3 consists of 14 residues. V was trimmed by 3 bases and J by 3 bases, leaving 8 bases between them. CDR1 and CDR2 (germline): MRHNA, SNTAGT. CDR3 nucleotide sequence: TGTGCCAGCAGTGAAAACTTTCACACCGGGGAGCTGTTTTTT. It encodes CASSENFHTGELFF.

The V and J genes are TRBV2 and TRBJ1-5, with 9 bases lining up with TRBD1. Germline values: CDR1 SNHLY, CDR2 FYNNEI. CDR3 size: 13 residues. V lost 9 bases, J lost 4 bases, and 4 bases stayed unmatched. DNA for the CDR3: TGTGCCAGTGGAGGGACAGGGAATCAGCCCCAGCATTTT. This translates into CASGGTGNQPQHF.

This chain links TRBV29-1 with TRBJ2-5; 8 bases match TRBD1. Germline CDR1 and CDR2: SQVTM and ANQGSEA. V shed 6 bases and J 6 bases; nucleotides not matched to a gene: 6. CDR3 length equals 12 residues. The CDR3 sequence is CSVPGGVKTQYF. The CDR3 DNA reads TGCAGCGTGCCAGGGGGCGTAAAGACCCAGTACTTC.

The chain employs TRBV2 and TRBJ1-5; TRBD1 is a possible D gene (5 bases). The ends were cut back, 6 bases at V and 6 bases at J, with 15 bases in the middle. This CDR3 is built from 14 residues. Germline V gene sequence: CDR1 SNHLY, CDR2 FYNNEI. The CDR3 coding sequence is TGTGCCAGCAGGAAGACCCTCGGGGGTCAGCCCCAGCATTTT. Translating it yields CASRKTLGGQPQHF.

The rearrangement uses TRBV5-4 and TRBJ1-2; TRBD1 might be the D (6 bases). V gave up 4 bases and J gave up 8 bases, with 12 bases separating them. Germline V gene sequence: CDR1 SGHNT, CDR2 YYREEE (reference sequence). This CDR3 has 12 residues. In DNA, the CDR3 is TGTGCCAGCAGCCGCCCCGGGGGCGGCTACACCTTC. Translated, it gives CASSRPGGGYTF. The complete variable domain, with remaining parts taken from reference TRBV5-4 and TRBJ1-2, reads ETGVTQSPTHLIKTRGQQVTLRCSSQSGHNTVSWYQQALGQGPQFIFQYYREEENGRGNFPPRFSGLQFPNYSSELNVNALELDDSALYLCASSRPGGGYTFGSGTRLTVV.

The rearrangement uses TRBV18 and TRBJ1-1; D is ambiguous. Germline loops: CDR1 KGHSH, CDR2 LQKENI. V dropped 4 bases and J dropped 0 bases, with 3 bases sitting between them. This CDR3 comprises 12 residues. The CDR3 spells CASSLLNTEAFF. The CDR3 nucleotides are TGTGCCAGCTCACTTTTGAACACTGAAGCTTTCTTT.

The CDR3 sequence: CASRGTSGRTYEQYF. The CDR3 DNA reads TGTGCCAGCAGGGGGACTAGCGGGAGAACCTACGAGCAGTACTTC. The chain is built from TRBV28 and TRBJ2-7, with TRBD2 identical over 14 bases. This CDR3 has 15 residues. The V gene's germline CDR1 is MDHEN and CDR2 SYDVKM. The J segment lost 2 bases and the V segment lost 6 bases, leaving 3 bases of the junction unmatched.